Described below is a single T cell receptor (beta chain) sequence and its context. After removal of 6 bases from V and 6 bases from J, the junction contained 5 bases not matched to a gene. Germline V gene lookup returns CDR1 MNHEY and CDR2 SVGAGI. The CDR3 is 13 amino acids. Profiled with immunoSEQ multiplex PCR; TCRdb holds only in-frame clones, not every one. This sample yields some 370,000 clones, of which 70% to 90% are seen a single time; roughly a tenth belongs to the top ten. This record belongs to a study of blood T cell repertoires in COVID-19. Patients in Seattle were enrolled during active infection, then followed longitudinally.

Sequencing was carried out using peripheral blood. The TCR was taken from a woman between 25 and 40 years old with COVID-19, enrolled during active disease. This chain joins TRBV6-5 and TRBJ2-7; TRBD2 agrees at 10 bases. CDR3 nucleotides: TGTGCCAGCAGCCTAGCGGGAGAGGTCGAGCAGTACTTC. Translating gives CASSLAGEVEQYF.